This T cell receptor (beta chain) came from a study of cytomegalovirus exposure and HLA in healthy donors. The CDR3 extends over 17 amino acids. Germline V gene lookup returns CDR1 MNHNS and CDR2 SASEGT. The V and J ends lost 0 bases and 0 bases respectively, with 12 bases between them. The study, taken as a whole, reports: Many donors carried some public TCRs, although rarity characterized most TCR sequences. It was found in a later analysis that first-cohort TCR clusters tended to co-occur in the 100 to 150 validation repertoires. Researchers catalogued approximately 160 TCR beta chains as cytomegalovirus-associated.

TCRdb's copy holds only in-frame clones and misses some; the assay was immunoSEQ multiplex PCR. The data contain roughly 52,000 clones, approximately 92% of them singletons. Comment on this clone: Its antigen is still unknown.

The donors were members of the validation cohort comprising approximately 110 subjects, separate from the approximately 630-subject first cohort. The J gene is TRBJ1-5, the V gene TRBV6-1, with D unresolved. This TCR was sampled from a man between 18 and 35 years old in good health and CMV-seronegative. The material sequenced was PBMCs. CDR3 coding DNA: TGTGCCAGCAGTGAAGCGTACAGAGAGAATAGCAATCAGCCCCAGCATTTT. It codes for CASSEAYRENSNQPQHF.